The rows below give T cell receptor beta chains drawn from one sample of a study of cytomegalovirus exposure and HLA in healthy donors. Sequencing was performed with immunoSEQ multiplex PCR; in TCRdb, only in-frame clones are kept and a portion is missing. This table has about 170,000 clones, 82% appearing once. Specimen: PBMCs. These receptors originate from a girl between 10 and 17 years old in good health and CMV-seropositive. Both conserved end residues are part of each CDR3. The order of the fields is V gene, CDR3 protein.

>TRBV5-1
CASSRQGPTEAFF
>TRBV27
CASSSRKDRAHTIYF
>TRBV7-2
CASSLMASYLQTQYF
>TRBV6-1
CATSRQGTGELFF
>TRBV27
CASTKPAPGRNEQFF
>TRBV9
CASSAGTANEKLFF
>TRBV10-1
CASSAGTRNGEQYF
>TRBV4-2
CASSHVTSVQSSDTQYF
>TRBV28
CASSLRGSLFF
>TRBV7-9
CASSLGQGSRGNTIYF
>TRBV5-6
CASSKGLAAHNEQFF
>TRBV7-3
CASSARGGSGKSSGANVLTF
>TRBV9
CASSPRRGSGGETQYF
>TRBV7-8
CASSSRTGWKLFF
>TRBV5-1
CASSWTGSTEAFF
>TRBV27
CASSSQGRGSNQPQHF
>TRBV7-2
CASSLGPRVQPQHF
>TRBV27
CASSLSPGNYGYTF
>TRBV15
CATSRDRGGRGTDTQYF
>TRBV7-3
CASSGSGAQETQYF
>TRBV6-5
CASSYSAGLTHYEQYF
>TRBV6-1
CASSERLEQYF
>TRBV15
CATSVLRGEYEQYF
>TRBV5-4
CASSLSGRPSEQYF
>TRBV9
CASSPRLAVETQYF
>TRBV19
CASSQVTGADGYTF
>TRBV27
CASSLGGNYGYTF
>TRBV14
CASSAQAGTYEQYF
>TRBV29-1
CSVRTDHGYTF
>TRBV2
CASSSLRQGYEQYF
>TRBV7-8
CASSFDGGSSYEQYF
>TRBV28
CASSAGQANTEAFF
>TRBV5-1
CASSPQGQGGIEQFF
>TRBV7-3
CASSSYGTDTQYF
>TRBV2
CASSSGGLPYGYTF
>TRBV6-5
CASLLPGSYEQYF